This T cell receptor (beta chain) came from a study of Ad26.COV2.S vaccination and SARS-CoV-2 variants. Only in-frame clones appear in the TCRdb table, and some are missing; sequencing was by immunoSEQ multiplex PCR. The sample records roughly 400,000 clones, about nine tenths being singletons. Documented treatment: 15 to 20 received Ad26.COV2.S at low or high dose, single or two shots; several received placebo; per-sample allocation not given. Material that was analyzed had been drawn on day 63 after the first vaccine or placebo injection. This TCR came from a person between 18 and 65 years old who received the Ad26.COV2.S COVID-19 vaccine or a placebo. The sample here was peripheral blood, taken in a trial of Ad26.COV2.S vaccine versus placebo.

As DNA, the CDR3 is TGTGCCAGCAGTCTAGGGAGTAACTCTGGAAACACCATATATTTT. This gives the protein CASSLGSNSGNTIYF. This chain uses TRBV7-2 with TRBJ1-3; no clear D. V was cut by 6 bases and J by 0 bases, with 12 bases left in between. The CDR3 length is 15 residues. Per the germline V gene, CDR1 is SGHTA and CDR2 is FQGNSA.